The 24 T cell receptor beta chains below come from one sample, sequenced in a study of lymphopenia after photon versus proton radiotherapy. TCRdb's table, derived via immunoSEQ multiplex PCR, lists solely in-frame clones and lacks some. The sample lists approximately 80,000 clones; around 82% were seen once. The starting material was peripheral blood, obtained from a patient treated with proton-based radiotherapy. These receptors all stem from a man between 60 and 75 years old with pancreatic cancer.

The V and J genes are TRBV6-5 and TRBJ1-3; D is ambiguous. The CDR3 length is 15 residues. Per germline, CDR1 MNHEY and CDR2 SVGAGI. Trimming cost V 7 bases and J 0 bases, with 13 bases left between them. The CDR3 is CASMGRRSSGNTIYF. In nucleotides, the CDR3 is TGTGCCAGCATGGGCAGGAGAAGCTCTGGAAACACCATATATTTT.

This clone was observed a few times. V and J are TRBV13 and TRBJ2-2, with a weak D call TRBD2 (5 bases). The CDR3 totals 15 residues. From germline, CDR1 is PRHDT and CDR2 FYEKMQ (reference sequence). Trimming shortened V by 4 bases and J by 2 bases, and 11 bases separated the two germline ends. CDR3 nucleotide sequence: TGTGCCAGCAGCTCCCAGACTACCAACACCGGGGAGCTGTTTTTT. Protein product: CASSSQTTNTGELFF. Full variable domain (rest looked up from reference TRBV13 and TRBJ2-2): AAGVIQSPRHLIKEKRETATLKCYPIPRHDTVYWYQQGPGQDPQFLISFYEKMQSDKGSIPDRFSAQQFSDYHSELNMSSLELGDSALYFCASSSQTTNTGELFFGEGSRLTVL.

The sample holds one count of this clone. The chain links TRBV29-1 to TRBJ2-1; 10 bases align to TRBD2. From germline, CDR1 is SQVTM and CDR2 ANQGSEA. CDR3 length: 15 amino acids. Unmatched junction bases numbered 7, after V lost 4 bases and J lost 4 bases. The CDR3: CSVGASGSGYNEQFF. DNA of the CDR3: TGCAGCGTTGGGGCTAGCGGGAGCGGTTACAATGAGCAGTTCTTC.

The genes are TRBV6-6 and TRBJ2-1, with no clear D. This CDR3 region has 16 residues. From germline, CDR1 is MNHNY and CDR2 SVGAGI (reference sequence). The V end lost 6 bases, the J end lost 1 base, and 16 bases lay between the germline ends. The CDR3 DNA reads TGTGCCAGCAGAGATGTGGGCCCAGGATCCTACAATGAGCAGTTCTTC. This codes for CASRDVGPGSYNEQFF.

Only one count was recorded for this clone. The chain combines TRBV18 with TRBJ1-5; the D is unclear. The CDR3 has 17 residues. Germline V gives CDR1 KGHSH, CDR2 LQKENI. Trimming cost V 3 bases and J 6 bases, with 21 bases left between them. CDR3 residues: CASSPESGRTATQPQHF. The CDR3 nucleotides are TGTGCCAGCTCACCGGAATCTGGACGGACGGCTACTCAGCCCCAGCATTTT.

This chain uses TRBV7-9 with TRBJ2-5; 9 positions match TRBD1. Unmatched junction bases numbered 8, after V lost 5 bases and J lost 1 base. Germline V gene data show CDR1 as SEHNR and CDR2 as FQNEAQ (reference sequence). The CDR3 spans 16 residues. The CDR3 is CASSVGTGNFQETQYF. The CDR3 region has the DNA TGTGCCAGCAGCGTGGGGACAGGGAATTTCCAAGAGACCCAGTACTTC.

The chain has TRBV6-6 and TRBJ2-7; perhaps TRBD2 as D (6 bases). The CDR3 covers 15 residues. Germline CDR1 and CDR2: MNHNY and SVGAGI (reference sequence). V gave up 7 bases and J gave up 0 bases, with 16 bases separating them. The CDR3 nucleotides read TGTGCCAGCATCGGACGGGACTTAAGCTCCTACGAGCAGTACTTC. Translating it yields CASIGRDLSSYEQYF.

The chain uses TRBV4-2 and TRBJ2-1, with D perhaps matching TRBD1 (6 bases). This CDR3 is 17 amino acids long. Germline V CDR1 and CDR2: LGHNA, YNFKEQ. Trimming removed 0 bases at V and 6 bases at J, with 18 bases between. CDR3 loop: CASSQDPPGVGTNEQFF. DNA of the CDR3: TGTGCCAGCAGCCAAGACCCACCAGGGGTCGGTACCAATGAGCAGTTCTTC.

This clone was counted a single time. This rearrangement joins TRBV2 to TRBJ1-1; maybe TRBD1 (5 bases). Per the germline V gene, CDR1 is SNHLY and CDR2 is FYNNEI. The length of the CDR3 is 14 residues. V shed 4 bases and J shed 1 base, with 10 bases lying between them. DNA of the CDR3: TGTGCCAGCAGTGGGCAGGGACGGAACACTGAAGCTTTCTTT. It codes for CASSGQGRNTEAFF.

This clone was seen a few times. CDR3 DNA sequence: TGCGCCAGCAGCTTGAATGGTGTGGTGTTCTTC. It codes for CASSLNGVVFF. J is TRBJ2-1 and V is TRBV4-1; D is unresolved. Per the germline V gene, CDR1 is MGHRA and CDR2 is YSYEKL. V lost 5 bases, J lost 15 bases, and 14 bases lay in between. This CDR3 region has 11 residues.

This sequence joins TRBV30 and TRBJ2-7, with 10 bases matching TRBD2. The CDR3 is 14 amino acids. Germline loops: CDR1 GTSNPN, CDR2 SVGIG (reference sequence). J was trimmed by 4 bases and V by 3 bases; bases with no gene match: 6. CDR3 protein: CAWRSAGGPYEQYF. The DNA of the CDR3 is TGTGCCTGGAGATCAGCGGGAGGGCCTTACGAGCAGTACTTC.

The chain links TRBV29-1 to TRBJ1-2, with no clear D. V gave up 8 bases and J gave up 5 bases, with 15 bases separating them. The CDR3 is 12 residues long. The germline V gene has CDR1 SQVTM and CDR2 ANQGSEA. The CDR3 protein is CSISFTAYGYTF. The CDR3 nucleotides read TGCAGCATATCGTTCACAGCTTATGGCTACACCTTC.

J is TRBJ1-1 and V is TRBV4-2, with 11 positions matching TRBD1. V was pared by 4 bases and J by 2 bases, with 9 bases of the junction left unmatched. The length of the CDR3 is 17 residues. Germline loops: CDR1 LGHNA, CDR2 YNFKEQ. CDR3 sequence (DNA): TGTGCCAGCAGCCGCAATGGGGGACAGGGGGGTAACACTGAAGCTTTCTTT. Encoded protein: CASSRNGGQGGNTEAFF.

On this clone itself: No DNA is shown, since the ends of the CDR3 on it are uncertain; the CDR3 is the one TCRdb lists. The chain has TRBV21-1 and TRBJ2-7; TRBD1 reflects the table's D call only, with no check against the DNA. TRBV21-1 has pseudogene status. The CDR3 numbers 15 amino acids, ends counted. The CDR3 spells CASSKVGQGAHEQYF.

The gene calls are TRBV28 and TRBJ2-3, with 9 nucleotides matching TRBD1. The germline V gene has CDR1 MDHEN and CDR2 SYDVKM. After removal of 4 bases from V and 6 bases from J, the junction contained 8 bases not matched to a gene. This CDR3 is 15 amino acids long. This chain's CDR3 is CASSSTGGPLDTQYF. The CDR3 region has the DNA TGTGCCAGCAGTTCCACAGGGGGCCCGCTTGATACGCAGTATTTT.

This rearrangement joins TRBV30 to TRBJ1-5; TRBD1 matches at 8 bases. Germline trimming cut 1 base from V and 4 bases from J; bases unmatched to any gene: 3. The CDR3 runs 14 residues. From germline, CDR1 is GTSNPN and CDR2 SVGIG (reference sequence). CDR3 sequence (DNA): TGTGCCTGGAGTGCCAACAGGGGGAATCAGCCCCAGCATTTT. Translation: CAWSANRGNQPQHF. The full variable domain, rest sourced from reference TRBV30 and TRBJ1-5, is SQTIHQWPATLVQPVGSPLSLECTVEGTSNPNLYWYRQAAGRGLQLLFYSVGIGQISSEVPQNLSASRPQDRQFILSSKKLLLSDSGFYLCAWSANRGNQPQHFGDGTRLSIL.

The chain uses TRBV7-2 and TRBJ2-1; 8 nucleotides agree with TRBD2. Germline V gene lookup returns CDR1 SGHTA and CDR2 FQGNSA. The CDR3 extends over 19 amino acids. With 1 base clipped from V and 7 bases from J, the junction kept 18 bases outside the gene matches. CDR3 region: CASSLDGASGRGFRNEQFF. Written as DNA, the CDR3 is TGTGCCAGCAGCTTAGACGGGGCTAGCGGGCGGGGGTTCAGAAATGAGCAGTTCTTC.

The chain carries TRBV21-1 and TRBJ1-2. TRBV21-1 is an annotated pseudogene. The CDR3 spans 13 residues. CDR3 amino acids: CATPPPRNYGYTF. CDR3 DNA: TGTGCCACCCCCCCTCCCCGGAACTATGGCTACACCTTC.

The rearrangement uses TRBV7-8 and TRBJ2-1, with D perhaps given as TRBD1 or TRBD2 (6 bases each). V lost 6 bases to trimming and J lost 8 bases, with 11 bases between them. The germline gives CDR1 SGHVS, CDR2 FQNEAQ. The CDR3 sequence is 12 residues long. The CDR3 DNA reads TGTGCCAGCAGAGGGGGGTCGTATGAGCAGTTCTTC. Translating gives CASRGGSYEQFF.

The chain couples TRBV15 to TRBJ2-3; 14 bases align to TRBD2. The length of the CDR3 is 16 residues. Per germline, CDR1 LNHNV and CDR2 YYDKDF (reference sequence). V was clipped by 4 bases and J by 5 bases; unmatched bases: 5. CDR3 amino acids: CATSKGTSGSEDTQYF. CDR3 coding DNA: TGTGCCACCAGCAAAGGGACTAGCGGGAGCGAAGATACGCAGTATTTT.

This clone came up many times. The chain combines TRBV30 with TRBJ1-2; 9 positions agree with TRBD1. Per the germline V gene, CDR1 is GTSNPN and CDR2 is SVGIG (reference sequence). This CDR3 contains 16 residues. With 3 bases clipped from V and 4 bases from J, the junction kept 12 bases outside the gene matches. CDR3 residues: CAWRRDRVMSGYGYTF. The CDR3, as DNA: TGTGCCTGGAGAAGGGACAGGGTTATGTCGGGCTATGGCTACACCTTC.

V and J are TRBV5-1 and TRBJ2-3; TRBD2 matches 10 bases. Germline trimming cut 2 bases from V and 1 base from J; bases unmatched to any gene: 7. The CDR3 has 17 residues. Germline V CDR1 and CDR2: SGHRS, YFSETQ. CDR3 sequence reads: CASSLGSGLAGTDTQYF. Here the CDR3 DNA reads TGCGCCAGCAGCTTAGGTTCAGGACTAGCGGGCACAGATACGCAGTATTTT.

DNA of the CDR3: TGTGCCAGCAGAAAGGACAAACGCAATGAGCAGTTCTTC. It specifies CASRKDKRNEQFF. The chain has TRBV21-1 and TRBJ2-1; no check of the table's D call, TRBD1, against the DNA was made. TRBV21-1 is noted as a pseudogene. The CDR3 runs 13 residues.

J is TRBJ2-6 and V is TRBV12-1; TRBD1 reflects the table's D call only, with no check against the DNA. TRBV12-1 is flagged as a pseudogene. The CDR3 is made up of 16 amino acids. CDR3 sequence (DNA): TGTGCCCGCCCTCCCGGCCAGGCCTCTGGGGCCAACGTCCTGACTTTC. It is translated as CARPPGQASGANVLTF.